This T cell receptor beta chain appears in the sequencing data of a study of CD8 T cells in Susac syndrome. With random hexamers, roughly 0.45 to 1 ug RNA was reverse transcribed. TCRdb reprocessed the immunoSEQ multiplex PCR reads via MiXCR and lists one record per CDR3 protein. The table has 45,000 to 60,000 distinct CDR3 sequences, nearly 95% seen once. TCR beta from blood CD8+ and CD4+ T cells was sequenced. The controls were healthy donors who were matched for age and sex. TEMRA cells were FACS-enriched, while CD8+ and CD4+ T cells were negatively isolated. The source is a human donor in good health. Input material: CD8+ T cells from PBMCs.

The CDR3 reads CASSQVTGNPGELFF. The DNA of the CDR3 is TGTGCCAGCAGCCAAGTTACAGGGAATCCCGGGGAGCTGTTTTTT. This sequence joins TRBV3-1 and TRBJ2-2, with D perhaps TRBD1 (6 bases). The CDR3 is 15 residues long. The germline CDR1 and CDR2 sequences are LGHDT and YNNKEL (reference sequence). Trimming shortened V by 1 base and J by 6 bases, and 12 bases separated the two germline ends.